This passage covers 20 T cell receptor beta chains from one sample sequenced in a study of spatial heterogeneity in lung cancer. TCRdb itself ran the 5' RACE reads through MiXCR, one entry per CDR3 protein. The table lists about 12,000 distinct CDR3 sequences, about 6% of them singletons. The time point is: sample taken at primary tumor resection. Unsorted whole RNA from tumor, nontumor lung or frozen PBMC underwent sequencing. This material consisted of normal lung tissue next to the tumor, taken at surgery. All receptors derive from a male donor with early-stage non-small cell lung cancer.

This clonotype was observed a few times. A read error may explain this, as a much larger clone is one base away. As an off-target read in a library built for alpha chains, this beta chain has a frequency of little significance. The chain joins TRBV29-1 to TRBJ2-7; 11 bases are shared with TRBD2. This CDR3 is 14 amino acids long. Per germline, CDR1 SQVTM and CDR2 ANQGSEA. CDR3 region: CSVAGTSGSYGQYF. CDR3 in DNA: TGCAGCGTTGCCGGGACTAGCGGTTCCTACGGGCAGTACTTC.

This clonotype was seen ten or more times. Since it is a stray read in a library aimed at alpha chains, this beta chain has a size that is not meaningful. V usage is TRBV10-3 and J usage is TRBJ1-1; 7 bases line up with TRBD1. Germline CDR1 reads ENHRY; CDR2 reads SYGVKD. J gave up 4 bases and V 10 bases, and 3 bases lay outside the gene matches. This CDR3 spans 11 amino acids. CDR3 sequence: CATRGSTEAFF. Written as DNA, the CDR3 is TGTGCCACCAGGGGGTCCACTGAAGCTTTCTTT.

This clonotype is deemed medium-sized. This beta chain is a stray read from a library made for alpha chains; its abundance is not meaningful. The chain couples TRBV27 to TRBJ2-3, with a possible D match to TRBD1 (5 bases). Germline loops: CDR1 MNHEY, CDR2 SMNVEV (reference sequence). Trimming took 10 bases from V and 5 from J, leaving 22 bases between them. This CDR3 has 15 amino acids. Written as DNA, the CDR3 is TGTGCCACCCTAACCCAGGGCCTATCCCAAGATACGCAGTATTTT. Its translation is CATLTQGLSQDTQYF.

A few counts support this clonotype. This beta chain slipped into a library made for alpha chains as a stray read, so its size is not meaningful. This rearrangement joins TRBV5-1 to TRBJ2-1; 11 nucleotides match TRBD2. With 2 bases clipped from V and 8 bases from J, the junction kept 9 bases outside the gene matches. The CDR3 totals 16 residues. Looked up from germline, CDR1 is SGHRS and CDR2 is YFSETQ. The CDR3 is CASSFELAGARDEQFF. CDR3 sequence (DNA): TGCGCCAGCAGCTTTGAACTAGCGGGAGCAAGGGATGAGCAGTTCTTC.

The table lists this clonotype with many counts. This beta chain appears as a stray read in a library generated for alpha chains; its size is not informative. The chain is built from TRBV4-1 and TRBJ1-2; tentatively, D is TRBD1 (5 bases). This CDR3 region has 15 residues. With 2 bases removed from V and 7 bases from J, the gap between germline ends came to 17 bases. Looked up from germline, CDR1 is MGHRA and CDR2 is YSYEKL. CDR3 bases: TGCGCCAGCAGCCAATCGGGTTCAGGGACGTCTGGCTACACCTTC. This gives the protein CASSQSGSGTSGYTF.

This clonotype was seen repeatedly, ten times or more. This beta chain is a stray sequence in a library constructed for alpha chains; its clone size is not meaningful. V usage is TRBV6-1 and J usage is TRBJ2-5; no firm D call. This CDR3 is built from 11 residues. V lost 6 bases and J 2 bases, leaving 4 bases between the germline ends. From germline, CDR1 is MNHNS and CDR2 SASEGT. CDR3 coding DNA: TGTGCCAGCAGCCGACAAGAGACCCAGTACTTC. This codes for CASSRQETQYF.

There are many counts of this clonotype. This beta chain turned up in a library designed for alpha chains; as an off-target read, its abundance says little. The rearrangement joins TRBV12-3 or TRBV12-4 to TRBJ2-2, with no clear D. There are 13 residues in the CDR3. V was pared by 2 bases and J by 6 bases, with 7 bases between. The CDR3 is CASSLMAAGELFF. The DNA for the CDR3 is TGTGCCAGCAGTTTAATGGCAGCCGGGGAGCTGTTTTTT.

The sample holds a few counts of this clonotype. For a library built for alpha chains, this beta chain is a stray read; little rests on its size. The V and J genes are TRBV6-1 and TRBJ1-5, with 7 bases identical to TRBD1. V gave up 6 bases and J gave up 0 bases; unmatched junction bases: 8. The CDR3 is 16 amino acids. CDR1 MNHNS and CDR2 SASEGT come from the germline V gene. CDR3 sequence (DNA): TGTGCCAGCAGCAGTAACAGGGGCGTTAGCAATCAGCCCCAGCATTTT. Its protein is CASSSNRGVSNQPQHF.

This clonotype was detected ten times or more. Little can be read into the size of this beta chain, an off-target read in a library designed for alpha chains. V gene TRBV12-3 or TRBV12-4 combines with J gene TRBJ2-2; TRBD1 aligns across 8 bases. J gave up 3 bases and V 2 bases, and 2 bases lay outside the gene matches. The CDR3 covers 15 residues. The CDR3 region is CASSLRQGYTGELFF. The CDR3 DNA follows: TGTGCCAGCAGTTTAAGACAGGGGTACACCGGGGAGCTGTTTTTT.

In regard to this clonotype: With the library built for alpha chains, this beta chain is off target and its frequency is not meaningful. This sequence joins TRBV7-6 and TRBJ2-7; perhaps D is TRBD1 or TRBD2 (6 bases each). CDR1 is SGHVS and CDR2 is FNYEAQ in the germline V gene. The CDR3 has 12 amino acids. V lost 4 bases and J 6 bases, leaving 10 bases between the germline ends. CDR3 sequence reads: CASSSEGGEQYF. Here the CDR3 DNA reads TGTGCCAGCAGCTCCGAGGGGGGCGAGCAGTACTTC.

This clonotype was counted ten times or more. This beta chain is a stray read from a library made for alpha chains; its abundance is not meaningful. V and J are TRBV5-1 and TRBJ2-2, with 11 nucleotides matching TRBD2. The CDR3 consists of 16 residues. Germline V gene lookup returns CDR1 SGHRS and CDR2 YFSETQ. V lost 4 bases and J lost 3; bases outside the gene matches: 5. The CDR3 region is CASSPTSGMDTGELFF. The CDR3, as DNA: TGCGCCAGCAGCCCGACTAGCGGGATGGACACCGGGGAGCTGTTTTTT. Based on the CDR3 plus reference TRBV5-1 and TRBJ2-2, the full variable domain is KAGVTQTPRYLIKTRGQQVTLSCSPISGHRSVSWYQQTPGQGLQFLFEYFSETQRNKGNFPGRFSGRQFSNSRSEMNVSTLELGDSALYLCASSPTSGMDTGELFFGEGSRLTVL.

At least ten counts were recorded for this clonotype. The library was designed around alpha chains, so this beta chain is a stray read whose abundance carries little weight. The chain joins TRBV7-9 to TRBJ2-2, with 7 bases fitting TRBD1. The CDR3 consists of 19 residues. Germline lookup yields CDR1 SEHNR and CDR2 FQNEAQ (reference sequence). V was pared by 5 bases and J by 1 base, with 16 bases of the junction left unmatched. CDR3 region: CASSALQGYRQGNTGELFF. CDR3 bases: TGTGCCAGCAGCGCGCTCCAGGGATATCGACAGGGGAACACCGGGGAGCTGTTTTTT.

By share of the sample, this clonotype is medium-sized. Since it is a stray read in a library aimed at alpha chains, this beta chain has a size that is not meaningful. This chain connects TRBV20-1 to TRBJ2-1, with 9 bases fitting TRBD1. The V gene's germline CDR1 is DFQATT and CDR2 SNEGSKA (reference sequence). CDR3 length: 13 amino acids. After removal of 3 bases from V and 7 bases from J, the junction contained 4 bases not matched to a gene. For the CDR3, the DNA is TGCAGTGCTAGGAACAGGGGGCGGAATGAGCAGTTCTTC. Its protein is CSARNRGRNEQFF.

Worth noting for this clonotype: This beta chain is an off-target read within a library intended for alpha chains, so its frequency means little. The gene calls are TRBV6-4 and TRBJ1-4; 9 bases map to TRBD1. The ends lost 2 bases at V and 4 bases at J; junction bases unmatched: 5. This CDR3 contains 16 residues. Germline V lookup: CDR1 MRHNA, CDR2 SNTAGT. The chain's CDR3 is CASSDGTGRFNEKLFF. The CDR3 nucleotides are TGTGCCAGCAGTGACGGGACAGGGAGGTTTAATGAAAAACTGTTTTTT.

This clonotype appeared many times. Since the library was made to target alpha chains, this beta chain is a stray read and its abundance is not meaningful. CDR3 sequence: CASRSTGTDTQYF. Here the CDR3 DNA reads TGTGCCAGCAGGTCCACAGGGACAGATACGCAGTATTTT. The chain links TRBV7-2 to TRBJ2-3; TRBD1 is a possible D gene (6 bases). V lost 6 bases and J lost 3, with 10 bases in between. Looked up from germline, CDR1 is SGHTA and CDR2 is FQGNSA. The CDR3 has 13 residues.

In this sample, this clonotype is medium-sized. This beta chain came through as a stray read in a library set up for alpha chains, and its size says little. The CDR3 sequence: CASSLQGYEQYF. The CDR3 bases are TGTGCCAGCAGCTTACAGGGCTACGAGCAGTACTTC. The chain employs TRBV7-2 and TRBJ2-7, with D perhaps TRBD1 (5 bases). CDR3 length: 12 amino acids. V lost 2 bases and J 3 bases, leaving 5 bases between the germline ends. Per germline, CDR1 SGHTA and CDR2 FQGNSA.

The sample holds many counts of this clonotype. In a library made to pick up alpha chains, this beta chain is a stray read with a size that means little. The genes are TRBV5-1 and TRBJ1-4; D may be TRBD1 (5 bases). With 3 bases removed from V and 8 bases from J, the gap between germline ends came to 11 bases. Germline V gene sequence: CDR1 SGHRS, CDR2 YFSETQ. The CDR3 is 13 amino acids. The CDR3 nucleotides read TGCGCCAGCAGCTGGGGGGGACGAGAAAAACTGTTTTTT. Protein sequence: CASSWGGREKLFF.

This clonotype qualifies as medium-sized (0.01 to 0.1%). This beta chain represents an off-target read in a library built for alpha chains; its size is of limited meaning. The rearrangement joins TRBV6-5 to TRBJ1-1; the match to TRBD1 covers 7 bases. CDR3 size: 13 residues. The trim removed 6 bases at V and 7 bases at J, leaving 8 bases unmatched. Germline values: CDR1 MNHEY, CDR2 SVGAGI. Written as DNA, the CDR3 is TGTGCCAGCAGACGCGACAGGGATCTTGAAGCTTTCTTT. Encoded protein: CASRRDRDLEAFF.

Ten or more counts support this clonotype. This beta chain is off target for a library built for alpha chains, so its abundance means little. The gene calls are TRBV29-1 and TRBJ2-1; no clear D. CDR3 size: 12 residues. Germline-derived CDR1 and CDR2 are SQVTM and ANQGSEA. The V gene lost 2 bases and the J gene lost 3 bases, with 5 bases spanning the gap. CDR3 amino acids: CSVENVYNEQFF. DNA for the CDR3: TGCAGCGTTGAAAACGTCTACAATGAGCAGTTCTTC.

This clonotype appeared a few times. This beta chain was picked up by a library intended for alpha chains and is off target, so its count carries little meaning. The chain carries TRBV7-9 and TRBJ1-2, with D perhaps matching TRBD1 (6 bases). Trimming shortened V by 5 bases and J by 7 bases, and 20 bases separated the two germline ends. The CDR3 loop spans 15 amino acids. CDR1 SEHNR and CDR2 FQNEAQ come from the germline V gene (reference sequence). CDR3 nucleotides: TGTGCCAGCAGCCCGATCTCCTCCAGGGGTTTTGGCTACACCTTC. It yields the protein CASSPISSRGFGYTF.